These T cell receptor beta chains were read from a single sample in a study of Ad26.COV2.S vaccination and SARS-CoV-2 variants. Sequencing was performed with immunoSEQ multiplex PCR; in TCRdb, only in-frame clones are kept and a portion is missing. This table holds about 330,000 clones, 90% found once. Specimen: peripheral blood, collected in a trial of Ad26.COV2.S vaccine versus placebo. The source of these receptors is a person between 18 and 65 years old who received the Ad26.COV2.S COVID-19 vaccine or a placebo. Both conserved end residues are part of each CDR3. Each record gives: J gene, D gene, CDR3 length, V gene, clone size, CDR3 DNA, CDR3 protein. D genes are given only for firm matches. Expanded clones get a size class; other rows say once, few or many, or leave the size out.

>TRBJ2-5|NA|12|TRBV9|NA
TGTGCCAGCAGCGCAGGACAAGAGACCCAGTACTTC
CASSAGQETQYF
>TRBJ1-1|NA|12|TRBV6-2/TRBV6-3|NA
TGTGCCAGCAGTTTGAAAAACACTGAAGCTTTCTTT
CASSLKNTEAFF
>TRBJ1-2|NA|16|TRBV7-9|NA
TGTGCCAGCAGCTTAGATGGTAGGGGAGAAAAGAATGGCTACACCTTC
CASSLDGRGEKNGYTF
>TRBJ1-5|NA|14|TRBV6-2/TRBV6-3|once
TGTGCCAGCAGTTACACGGGGTCCAATCAGCCCCAGCATTTT
CASSYTGSNQPQHF
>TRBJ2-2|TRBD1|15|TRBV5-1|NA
TGCGCCAGCAGCATAAGGGGGCTTGAAACCGGGGAGCTGTTTTTT
CASSIRGLETGELFF
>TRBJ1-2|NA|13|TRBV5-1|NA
TGCGCCAGCAGCCGCTGGAGGGTCTATGGCTACACCTTC
CASSRWRVYGYTF
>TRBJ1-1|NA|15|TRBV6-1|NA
TGTGCCAGCAGTGAAGAGGCCCTCGTGAACACTGAAGCTTTCTTT
CASSEEALVNTEAFF
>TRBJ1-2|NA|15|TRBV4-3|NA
TGCGCCAGCAGCCAAGCCATACAGGGTAATTATGGCTACACCTTC
CASSQAIQGNYGYTF
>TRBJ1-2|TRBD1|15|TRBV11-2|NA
TGTGCCAGCAGCTTAGGGGACAGGGGTTCGGGTGGCTACACCTTC
CASSLGDRGSGGYTF
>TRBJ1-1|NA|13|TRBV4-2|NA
TGTGCCAGCAGTAGGACAGAGAACACTGAAGCTTTCTTT
CASSRTENTEAFF
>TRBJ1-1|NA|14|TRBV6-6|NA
TGTGCCAGCAGGGTGGCCGGGGAGGGCGCTGAAGCTTTCTTT
CASRVAGEGAEAFF
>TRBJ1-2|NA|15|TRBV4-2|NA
TGTGCCAGCAGCCAAGAGGAAGATGTCAAAAATGGCTACACCTTC
CASSQEEDVKNGYTF
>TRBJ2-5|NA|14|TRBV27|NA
TGTGCCAGCAGTTTCACCGGGGCTCAAGAGACCCAGTACTTC
CASSFTGAQETQYF
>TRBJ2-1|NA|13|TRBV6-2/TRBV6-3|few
TGTGCCAGCAGTTACAACTCCTACAATGAGCAGTTCTTC
CASSYNSYNEQFF
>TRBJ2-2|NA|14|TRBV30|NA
TGTGCCTGGAGTCGGAGCTCTAACACCGGGGAGCTGTTTTTT
CAWSRSSNTGELFF
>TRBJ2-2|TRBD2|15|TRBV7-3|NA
TGTGCCAGCAGCTTAGCCGGGACTAGCGACGGGGAGCTGTTTTTT
CASSLAGTSDGELFF
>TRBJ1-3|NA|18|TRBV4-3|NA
TGCGCCAGCAGCCAAGAAAAGGGCTGGGGTAAAGTTGGAAACACCATATATTTT
CASSQEKGWGKVGNTIYF
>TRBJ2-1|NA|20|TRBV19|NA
TGTGCCAGTAGTATTAGGTTCGGGTCAAGGATTTGGAGCTCCTACAATGAGCAGTTCTTC
CASSIRFGSRIWSSYNEQFF
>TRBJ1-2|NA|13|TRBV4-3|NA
TGCGCCAGCAGCCAAGATAATGCCTATGGCTACACCTTC
CASSQDNAYGYTF
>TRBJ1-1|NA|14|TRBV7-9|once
TGTGCCAGCAGCTTATATGGGATTAACACTGAAGCTTTCTTT
CASSLYGINTEAFF
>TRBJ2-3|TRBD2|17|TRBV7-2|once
TGTGCCAGCAGCCCGGGGGAGCGGGGGGAGGTTGCAGATACGCAGTATTTT
CASSPGERGEVADTQYF
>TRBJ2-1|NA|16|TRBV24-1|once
TGTGCCACCAGTCTTGGAGGGGGGCCCCTCTACAATGAGCAGTTCTTC
CATSLGGGPLYNEQFF
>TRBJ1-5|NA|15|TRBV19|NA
TGTGCCAGTAGTATAGAGATGGGGGGAAATCAGCCCCAGCATTTT
CASSIEMGGNQPQHF
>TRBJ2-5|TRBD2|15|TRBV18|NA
TGTGCCAGCTCACCAAGCGGGGGGGCCCTTGGGACCCAGTACTTC
CASSPSGGALGTQYF